This TCR beta chain was documented in a study of response to subunit inactivated influenza vaccine. Regarding the study as a whole: Researchers suggested that each seasonal influenza vaccination recruits few new T cells.

Notes on this clonotype: Its antigen remains unidentified. At one end the junction does not follow the germline gene, possibly because of a read error.

From the RT-PCR reads, TCRdb called clonotypes with MiXCR, one entry per CDR3 protein. The sample yields 590,000 or so distinct CDR3 sequences, 14% seen once. CDR3 length equals 16 residues. The germline CDR1 and CDR2 sequences are DFQATT and SNEGSKA (reference sequence). V usage is TRBV20-1 and J usage is TRBJ2-3, with TRBD2 matching over 12 bases. This clonotype originated in a middle-aged man who received an inactivated influenza vaccine. The starting material was PBMCs from blood, obtained 14 to 15 days before vaccination. CDR3 protein: CSARRLAGGWSDTQYF. The CDR3 DNA is TGCAGCGCTAGAAGGCTAGCGGGGGGGTGGTCAGATACGCAGTATTTT.